The present entry profiles one TCR beta chain with its context. As yet, its antigen is unknown. These data belong to a study of T cell responses to AZD1222 COVID-19 vaccine. Using immunoSEQ multiplex PCR, the repertoire was profiled, and TCRdb retains in-frame clones only, with some absent. This table has 150,000 to 200,000 clones, 90% appearing once. The V and J ends lost 10 bases and 0 bases, in that order; junction bases with no gene match: 3. This CDR3 spans 13 amino acids. The germline V gene has CDR1 LNHDA and CDR2 SQIVND (reference sequence). Findings of the study overall: Of the AZD1222 recipients, only five to seven were seropositive at baseline.

The sample consisted of peripheral blood, taken 28 days after the second AZD1222 dose. This clonotype was obtained from an adult who received the AZD1222 COVID-19 vaccine. The chain employs TRBV19 and TRBJ2-1; 7 nucleotides line up with TRBD1. CDR3 sequence: CATRDSSYNEQFF. The CDR3 DNA sequence: TGTGCCACGAGGGACAGCTCCTACAATGAGCAGTTCTTC.